One and the same sample provided the 25 T cell receptor beta chains below, sequenced in a study of cytomegalovirus exposure and HLA in healthy donors. In the PCR, 60 Vbeta and 13 Jbeta primers were used. Using immunoSEQ multiplex PCR, the repertoire was profiled, and TCRdb retains in-frame clones only, with some absent. The sample shows fewer than 250,000 clones, approximately 80% of them seen only once. Sequencing was done on a sample of PBMCs. The receptor set was obtained from a young man in good health and CMV-seronegative.

The chain recombines TRBV7-9 with TRBJ1-1; D remains unclear. V was trimmed by 6 bases and J by 7 bases, leaving 9 bases between them. The CDR3 consists of 11 residues. Germline values: CDR1 SEHNR, CDR2 FQNEAQ (reference sequence). The CDR3 nucleotides read TGTGCCAGCAGTCGGTCTTTTGAAGCTTTCTTT. It encodes CASSRSFEAFF.

The chain has TRBV25-1 and TRBJ2-5, with D perhaps matching TRBD1 (6 bases). The CDR3 is made up of 15 amino acids. In germline, CDR1 is MGHDK, CDR2 SYGVNS. The V end lost 3 bases, the J end lost 5 bases, and 16 bases lay between the germline ends. CDR3 protein: CASSEGPGVRETQYF. In DNA, the CDR3 is TGTGCCAGCAGTGAGGGGCCAGGGGTGAGGGAGACCCAGTACTTC.

The V call is TRBV7-9, the J call TRBJ1-6; the D is unclear. Between the trimmed V and J ends, which lost 2 bases and 9 bases, there was a span of 14 bases. This CDR3 has 15 amino acids. In germline, CDR1 is SEHNR, CDR2 FQNEAQ (reference sequence). The CDR3 spells CASSLSGGNGSPLHF. The CDR3 nucleotides read TGTGCCAGCAGCTTATCCGGAGGGAATGGTTCACCCCTCCACTTT.

V is TRBV10-3 and J is TRBJ2-7; 10 bases line up with TRBD2. Germline V gene data show CDR1 as ENHRY and CDR2 as SYGVKD. With V trimmed by 6 bases and J by 4 bases, 15 bases remained unmatched. The CDR3 is made up of 17 amino acids. The CDR3 DNA follows: TGTGCCATCAGCGGGGACGGAGCGGGGGGGCCGTTATACGAGCAGTACTTC. Its translation is CAISGDGAGGPLYEQYF.

The chain combines TRBV14 with TRBJ1-1, with 10 bases aligning to TRBD1. Germline lookup yields CDR1 SGHDN and CDR2 FVKESK. The CDR3 runs to 15 residues. The ends lost 3 bases at V and 2 bases at J; junction bases unmatched: 3. The DNA of the CDR3 is TGTGCCAGCAGCCAGAGGACAGGGGGAAACACTGAAGCTTTCTTT. It yields the protein CASSQRTGGNTEAFF. Full variable domain (remainder filled in from reference TRBV14 and TRBJ1-1): EAGVTQFPSHSVIEKGQTVTLRCDPISGHDNLYWYRRVMGKEIKFLLHFVKESKQDESGMPNNRFLAERTGGTYSTLKVQPAELEDSGVYFCASSQRTGGNTEAFFGQGTRLTVV.

This clone was detected only a few times. The chain employs TRBV19 and TRBJ1-1; TRBD1 aligns across 9 bases. This CDR3 is built from 15 residues. The germline V gene has CDR1 LNHDA and CDR2 SQIVND (reference sequence). Trimming took 5 bases from V and 7 from J; bases not matched to a gene: 11. CDR3 bases: TGTGCCAGTAGTCCGACGGGACAGGGATTGGATGAAGCTTTCTTT. Amino acids: CASSPTGQGLDEAFF.

There are a few counts of this clone. The rearrangement joins TRBV5-1 to TRBJ2-7; D is perhaps TRBD1 (6 bases). CDR3 size: 13 residues. The germline CDR1 and CDR2 sequences are SGHRS and YFSETQ. The V end was cut by 4 bases, the J end by 7 bases, with 15 bases between. The CDR3 DNA follows: TGCGCCAGCAGCAAGCATGGGGGACAAGAGCAGTACTTC. Translated, it gives CASSKHGGQEQYF.

V usage is TRBV10-1 and J usage is TRBJ2-5, with TRBD2 identical over 7 bases. Unmatched junction bases numbered 10, after V lost 1 base and J lost 2 bases. Germline loops: CDR1 WNHNN, CDR2 SYGVQD (reference sequence). This CDR3 has 17 residues. In DNA form, the CDR3 reads TGCGCCAGCAGTGAGTACAGCGGGACTCCGCTACAAGAGACCCAGTACTTC. The encoded protein is CASSEYSGTPLQETQYF.

The rearrangement joins TRBV11-2 to TRBJ2-7, with a weak D call TRBD1 (6 bases). This CDR3 has 16 amino acids. CDR1 SGHAT and CDR2 FQNNGV come from the germline V gene. Deletions cut 4 bases from V and 2 bases from J, with 18 bases between. The CDR3 DNA follows: TGTGCCAGCAGCTCTATGAGCGGAAGGGGGACCTACGAGCAGTACTTC. This sequence encodes CASSSMSGRGTYEQYF.

The chain has TRBV18 and TRBJ2-7; D is perhaps TRBD2 (5 bases). The V gene lost 3 bases and the J gene lost 6 bases, with 9 bases spanning the gap. The CDR3 runs to 12 residues. Germline loops: CDR1 KGHSH, CDR2 LQKENI. In DNA form, the CDR3 reads TGTGCCAGCTCACCGCAAGGAGGCGAGCAGTACTTC. It specifies CASSPQGGEQYF.

This chain connects TRBV4-2 to TRBJ2-7, with a weak D call TRBD2 (7 bases). The CDR3 sequence is 18 residues long. Trimming shortened V by 0 bases and J by 4 bases, and 22 bases separated the two germline ends. Germline V gene lookup returns CDR1 LGHNA and CDR2 YNFKEQ. The CDR3 here is CASSQDLSPSGGLYEQYF. The DNA for the CDR3 is TGTGCCAGCAGCCAAGACCTAAGCCCCTCGGGGGGCTTATACGAGCAGTACTTC.

The rearrangement links TRBV7-9 to TRBJ1-6; 11 bases map to TRBD1. Germline CDR1 reads SEHNR; CDR2 reads FQNEAQ (reference sequence). The length of the CDR3 is 17 residues. Trimming took 5 bases from V and 7 from J; bases not matched to a gene: 10. The CDR3 loop reads CASSRSSGTGGNSPLHF. CDR3 nucleotides: TGTGCCAGCAGCCGATCATCCGGGACAGGGGGAAATTCACCCCTCCACTTT.

The chain employs TRBV6-1 and TRBJ2-7; 7 bases map to TRBD1. The CDR3 totals 15 residues. CDR1 and CDR2 from the germline V gene are MNHNS and SASEGT. V was pared by 1 base and J by 6 bases, with 9 bases of the junction left unmatched. The CDR3 bases are TGTGCCAGCAGTGAAGGATTAGGGGGCCAAGGCGAGCAGTACTTC. Encoded protein: CASSEGLGGQGEQYF.

V usage is TRBV4-1 and J usage is TRBJ2-4; 11 bases are a match to TRBD2. V gave up 0 bases and J gave up 2 bases; unmatched junction bases: 6. The CDR3 runs 18 residues. The germline gives CDR1 MGHRA, CDR2 YSYEKL. The CDR3 protein is CASSQDRLAGNSKNIQYF. The DNA of the CDR3 is TGCGCCAGCAGCCAAGATAGACTAGCGGGGAACTCCAAAAACATTCAGTACTTC.

In this sample, this clone turned up a few times. V usage is TRBV5-4 and J usage is TRBJ2-2; no clear D gene. Germline V gene data show CDR1 as SGHNT and CDR2 as YYREEE (reference sequence). V was cut by 2 bases and J by 0 bases, with 11 bases left in between. CDR3 length: 16 residues. The CDR3 bases are TGTGCCAGCAGCTTAAGGAGAGCACCGAACACCGGGGAGCTGTTTTTT. Its protein is CASSLRRAPNTGELFF.

As DNA, the CDR3 is TGTGCCAGCAGCTTGGAACAGGGGGCGCTTCACGAGCAGTACTTC. Its translation is CASSLEQGALHEQYF. The gene calls are TRBV7-3 and TRBJ2-7; TRBD1 aligns across 9 bases. This CDR3 has 15 amino acids. CDR1 and CDR2 (germline): SGHTA, FQGTGA. V lost 3 bases, J lost 5 bases, and 8 bases stayed unmatched.

The genes are TRBV6-5 and TRBJ2-1; a possible D gene is TRBD1 (7 bases). This CDR3 is built from 12 residues. CDR1 is MNHEY and CDR2 is SVGAGI in the germline V gene. V was trimmed by 8 bases and J by 9 bases, leaving 14 bases between them. The CDR3 nucleotides are TGTGCCAGCCAGGGGGGCAAGGGTGAGCAGTTCTTC. Translated, it gives CASQGGKGEQFF.

J is TRBJ2-3 and V is TRBV9, with D possibly being TRBD1 (6 bases). Trimming shortened V by 0 bases and J by 5 bases, and 13 bases separated the two germline ends. This CDR3 contains 15 residues. The V gene's germline CDR1 is SGDLS and CDR2 YYNGEE. The CDR3 DNA sequence: TGTGCCAGCAGCGTAGGTCGGGCCAGGGGAGATACGCAGTATTTT. Translated: CASSVGRARGDTQYF.

J is TRBJ2-7 and V is TRBV6-1, with D hard to call. CDR1 and CDR2 (germline): MNHNS, SASEGT. V was pared by 1 base and J by 2 bases, with 12 bases between. The CDR3 is 15 amino acids. DNA for the CDR3: TGTGCCAGCAGTGAAGTGCCCGGCGGCCCCTACGAGCAGTACTTC. It yields the protein CASSEVPGGPYEQYF.

J is TRBJ1-1 and V is TRBV7-9; weak D call: TRBD1 (6 bases). Germline V CDR1 and CDR2: SEHNR, FQNEAQ (reference sequence). The CDR3 is made up of 15 amino acids. Deletions cut 4 bases from V and 1 base from J, with 13 bases between. CDR3 sequence reads: CASSWGEGGNTEAFF. The CDR3 DNA reads TGTGCCAGCAGCTGGGGTGAAGGGGGGAACACTGAAGCTTTCTTT.

This rearrangement joins TRBV21-1 to TRBJ1-5; TRBD1, as called in the table, went unchecked against the DNA. TRBV21-1 is designated a pseudogene. This CDR3 comprises 17 residues. The CDR3 nucleotides read TGTGCCAGCAGCTTACCGGGACAGGGACCCCTGTTTCAGCCCCAGCATTTT. Amino acids: CASSLPGQGPLFQPQHF.

The chain combines TRBV7-2 with TRBJ2-5; 15 bases are a match to TRBD2. The ends lost 4 bases at V and 5 bases at J; junction bases unmatched: 2. CDR3 length: 15 residues. Germline-derived CDR1 and CDR2 are SGHTA and FQGNSA. The DNA for the CDR3 is TGTGCCAGCAGCTCAGGACTAGCGGGGGGGGAGACCCAGTACTTC. Protein product: CASSSGLAGGETQYF.

The chain recombines TRBV7-9 with TRBJ2-1; D is unclear. The CDR3 length is 12 residues. V lost 5 bases and J lost 1, with 3 bases in between. Germline V gives CDR1 SEHNR, CDR2 FQNEAQ (reference sequence). CDR3 bases: TGTGCCAGCAGCCCTTCCTACAATGAGCAGTTCTTC. It specifies CASSPSYNEQFF.

The rearrangement links TRBV7-6 to TRBJ1-2; tentative D call: TRBD1 (5 bases). Trimming stripped 1 base from V and 2 bases from J, with 8 bases between. The germline CDR1 and CDR2 sequences are SGHVS and FNYEAQ. The CDR3 is made up of 14 amino acids. The CDR3 sequence is CASSLGQGNYGYTF. The DNA for the CDR3 is TGTGCCAGCAGCTTAGGGCAGGGAAACTATGGCTACACCTTC.

This chain links TRBV28 with TRBJ2-7; TRBD1 matches 10 bases. The CDR3 covers 15 residues. The germline CDR1 and CDR2 sequences are MDHEN and SYDVKM. V shed 6 bases, J shed 0 bases, and the junction held 5 bases outside the gene matches. The CDR3 sequence: CASRPGQGSSYEQYF. The CDR3 nucleotides are TGTGCCAGCAGACCGGGACAGGGGAGCTCCTACGAGCAGTACTTC.